This T cell receptor (beta chain) was profiled in a study of regulatory T cells in long-lasting Graves disease. Findings of the study overall: Possibly, too few samples lowered accuracy.

As to time point: persistent/refractory GD, antithyroid drugs over 5 years with positive TRAb. Construction of the TCR library relied on RNA isolated from PBMCs. Remarks on this clonotype: Its antigen is not known.

Construction of the TCR beta libraries employed iRepertoire HTBI primers in conjunction with Arm-PCR of CDR3 regions. TCRdb used MiXCR to reprocess the multiplex PCR reads, holding one entry per CDR3 protein. The sample contains 300,000 to 350,000 distinct CDR3 sequences, 15% to 20% of which appear only once. This TCR derives from a female donor with Graves disease. The sample here was peripheral blood mononuclear cells (PBMCs), taken when the disease was refractory, from a patient treated with antithyroid drugs.

In DNA form, the CDR3 reads TGTGCCAGCAGTTTATGGGGGGGACCCAGCTCCTACGAGCAGTACTTC. Encoded protein: CASSLWGGPSSYEQYF. This chain joins TRBV27 and TRBJ2-7; 7 bases match TRBD2. The junction had 6 bases not matched to a gene; V was cut back by 1 base and J by 0 bases. The CDR3 is 16 amino acids. Germline V gives CDR1 MNHEY, CDR2 SMNVEV (reference sequence).